The 9 T cell receptor beta chains below come from one sample, sequenced in a study of blood T cell repertoires in COVID-19. Assay used: immunoSEQ multiplex PCR; TCRdb lists only in-frame clones, some missing. The sample comprises 250,000 to 300,000 clones, around 90% of which are singletons, and around 1.1% rests with the top ten. Source material: PBMCs or T cells enriched from blood (not recorded which). All receptors come from a woman aged 30 to 39 who had recovered from COVID-19.

The chain links TRBV19 to TRBJ2-7, with 9 bases identical to TRBD1. The CDR3 runs 13 residues. Germline V CDR1 and CDR2: LNHDA, SQIVND (reference sequence). The junction had 0 bases not matched to a gene; V was cut back by 1 base and J by 5 bases. This chain's CDR3 is CASSIGDRDEQYF. CDR3 sequence (DNA): TGTGCCAGTAGTATAGGGGACAGGGACGAGCAGTACTTC.

The chain employs TRBV27 and TRBJ1-1; TRBD1 is a possible D gene (6 bases). This CDR3 has 14 residues. Deletions cut 3 bases from V and 4 bases from J, with 12 bases between. The germline V gene encodes CDR1 MNHEY and CDR2 SMNVEV (reference sequence). The CDR3 nucleotides are TGTGCCAGCAGTTTCTCGGGGGGGGCCACTGAAGCTTTCTTT. It specifies CASSFSGGATEAFF.

CDR3 loop: CASSLGMGGEKLFF. The DNA of the CDR3 is TGTGCCAGCAGCCTGGGGATGGGGGGAGAAAAACTGTTTTTT. J is TRBJ1-4 and V is TRBV7-9; D is perhaps TRBD1 (5 bases). This CDR3 contains 14 residues. Germline CDR1 reads SEHNR; CDR2 reads FQNEAQ (reference sequence). The germline V and J ends were trimmed by 5 bases and 8 bases, with 15 bases remaining between them.

The chain is built from TRBV7-2 and TRBJ2-7; 10 bases line up with TRBD2. Germline V gene lookup returns CDR1 SGHTA and CDR2 FQGNSA. The CDR3 spans 15 residues. V was clipped by 5 bases and J by 1 base; unmatched bases: 5. The CDR3, as DNA: TGTGCCAGCAGCCCCCAAGCGGGAGGGTCCTACGAGCAGTACTTC. This translates into CASSPQAGGSYEQYF.

The chain recombines TRBV7-2 with TRBJ1-1; 7 bases line up with TRBD1. CDR1 is SGHTA, CDR2 FQGNSA, per germline. The CDR3 is made up of 18 amino acids. Unmatched junction bases numbered 17, after V lost 2 bases and J lost 5 bases. The CDR3 region is CASSLRSAQTGPSTEAFF. The CDR3 bases are TGTGCCAGCAGCTTAAGGAGCGCACAGACAGGGCCTTCGACTGAAGCTTTCTTT.

The chain couples TRBV6-5 to TRBJ2-5; D might be TRBD1 (6 bases). Germline CDR1 MNHEY, CDR2 SVGAGI. CDR3 size: 14 residues. V was pared by 5 bases and J by 0 bases, with 10 bases between. CDR3 amino acids: CASSPRTDQETQYF. As DNA, the CDR3 is TGTGCCAGCAGTCCGAGGACAGACCAAGAGACCCAGTACTTC.

This rearrangement joins TRBV14 to TRBJ1-2; D gene ambiguous. Germline V CDR1 and CDR2: SGHDN, FVKESK. This CDR3 contains 14 residues. V dropped 1 base and J dropped 0 bases, with 6 bases sitting between them. CDR3 protein: CASSQVFSNYGYTF. CDR3 nucleotides: TGTGCCAGCAGCCAAGTATTCTCTAACTATGGCTACACCTTC.

The J gene is TRBJ1-4, the V gene TRBV7-2, with a weak D call TRBD1 (6 bases). The CDR3 has 13 residues. The V gene lost 4 bases and the J gene lost 6 bases, with 9 bases spanning the gap. Per germline, CDR1 SGHTA and CDR2 FQGNSA. As DNA, the CDR3 is TGTGCCAGCAGCTCGAGGACAGATGAAAAACTGTTTTTT. Its protein is CASSSRTDEKLFF.

Note on this clone: This sample also contains other DNA sequences that code for the same CDR3. The V and J genes are TRBV9 and TRBJ2-3; 13 positions match TRBD2. The trim removed 4 bases at V and 0 bases at J, leaving 8 bases unmatched. The CDR3 consists of 18 residues. CDR1 is SGDLS, CDR2 YYNGEE, per germline. This CDR3 is CASSPGTSGTTSTDTQYF. The CDR3 nucleotides are TGTGCCAGCAGCCCGGGGACTAGCGGGACAACTAGCACAGATACGCAGTATTTT.